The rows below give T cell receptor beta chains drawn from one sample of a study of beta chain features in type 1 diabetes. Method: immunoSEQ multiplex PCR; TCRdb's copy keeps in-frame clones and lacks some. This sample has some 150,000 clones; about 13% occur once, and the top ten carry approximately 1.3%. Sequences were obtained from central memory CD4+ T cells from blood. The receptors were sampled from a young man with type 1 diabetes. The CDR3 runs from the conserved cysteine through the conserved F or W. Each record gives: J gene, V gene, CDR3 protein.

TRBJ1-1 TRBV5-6 CASSPTGRMNTEAFF
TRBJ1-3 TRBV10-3 CAISESVSSGNTIYF
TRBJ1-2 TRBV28 CASNGNNYGYTF
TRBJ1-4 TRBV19 CASSIGQGMEKLFF
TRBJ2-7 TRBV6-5 CASRPAYRVNEQYF
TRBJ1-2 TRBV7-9 CASSLAWDRGQSGGYTF
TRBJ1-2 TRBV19 CASSIASRGNYGYTF
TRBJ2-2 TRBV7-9 CASTLASSGELFF
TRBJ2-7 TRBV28 CASSTPLNNEQYF
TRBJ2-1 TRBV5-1 CASSLNTGPNEQFF
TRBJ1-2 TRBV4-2 CASSQGDRAYGYTF
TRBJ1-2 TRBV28 CASSNTGYGYTF
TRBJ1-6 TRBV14 CASSGRVYNSPLHF
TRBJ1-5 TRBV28 CASSPPDRNNQPQHF
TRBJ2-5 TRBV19 CASSGSFGTQYF
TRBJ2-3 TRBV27 CASILGQTQYF
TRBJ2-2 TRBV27 CASKYRGRDTGELFF
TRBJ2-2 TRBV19 CASSVRGRDGELFF
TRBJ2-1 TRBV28 CASSLGSAGGIMEEQFF
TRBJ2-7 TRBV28 CASSGRYEQYF
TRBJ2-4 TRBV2 CASTQRLAGDLAKNIQYF
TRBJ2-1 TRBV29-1 CSVWASGNNEQFF
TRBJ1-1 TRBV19 CASSPATTEAFF
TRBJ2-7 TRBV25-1 CASSERQYSYEQYF
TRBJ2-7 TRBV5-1 CASNLEGKGNYEQYF
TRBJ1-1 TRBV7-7 CASSPQAGGGIMNTEAFF
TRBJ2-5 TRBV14 CASRPTGWEETQYF
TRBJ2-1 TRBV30 CAWAKQGAAEQFF
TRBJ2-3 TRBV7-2 CASTYTDTQYF
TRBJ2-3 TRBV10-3 CAIRDSQDTQYF
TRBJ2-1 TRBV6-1 CASSEGPTGLSYNEQFF
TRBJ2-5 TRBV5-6 CASSAGAQETQYF
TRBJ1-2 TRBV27 CASSPSLQGKGGYTF
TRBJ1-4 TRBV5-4 CASSRGGGGSGEKLFF
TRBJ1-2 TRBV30 CAWKGLGYGYTF
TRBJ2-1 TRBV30 CAWSVPFFREVEQFF
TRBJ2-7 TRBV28 CASSSPIRGQYF
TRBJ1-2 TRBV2 CASSRDGASNFGYTF
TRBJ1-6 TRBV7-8 CASSLGDGRGRSPLHF
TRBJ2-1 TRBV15 CATSRVGQGNEQFF
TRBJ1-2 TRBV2 CASSARQGYYGYTF
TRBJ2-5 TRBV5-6 CASSLGDRFQTQYF
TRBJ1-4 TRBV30 CATSGFEKLFF
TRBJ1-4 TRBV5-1 CASSFRAGTDELFF
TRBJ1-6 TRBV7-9 CASSFGQGGQSPLHF
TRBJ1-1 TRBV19 CASIRRFEAFF
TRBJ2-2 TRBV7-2 CASSRGGGGTGELFF
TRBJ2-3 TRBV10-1 CASSGMGDPPRGTDTQYF
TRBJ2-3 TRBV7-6 CASSPTSGGAVADTQYF
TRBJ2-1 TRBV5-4 CASSLRQYNEQFF
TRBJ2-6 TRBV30 CAWSKALTSGANVLTF
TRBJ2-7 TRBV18 CASSRTDYEQYF
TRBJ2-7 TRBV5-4 CASSLQQGFSYEQYF
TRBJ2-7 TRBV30 CAWSVFRYEQYF